The 7 T cell receptor beta chains listed next were all sequenced from one sample in a study of Graves' ophthalmopathy and Graves' hyperthyroidism. RNA transcripts served as template for amplifying TCR beta CDR3 sequences. HTBI primers served in a first-round RT-PCR, which a second-round multiplex PCR followed. In TCRdb, the multiplex PCR reads were re-called with MiXCR into one record per CDR3 protein. The data contain some 160,000 distinct CDR3 sequences, approximately 40% of them singletons. The material sequenced was peripheral blood. The source is a man aged 25-45 years with Graves' ophthalmopathy.

This clonotype appeared many times. The V and J genes are TRBV15 and TRBJ1-3, with unresolved D. Germline V CDR1 and CDR2: LNHNV, YYDKDF (reference sequence). The V and J ends lost 0 bases and 1 base respectively, with 10 bases between them. This CDR3 has 16 residues. The CDR3 region is CATSRDPRSSGNTIYF. CDR3 DNA: TGTGCCACCAGCAGAGATCCCAGATCATCTGGAAACACCATATATTTT.

The rearrangement links TRBV12-3 or TRBV12-4 to TRBJ2-5, with unresolved D. Trimming removed 6 bases from V and 4 bases from J, with 9 bases in between. The CDR3 is 12 amino acids. DNA for the CDR3: TGTGCCAGCAGCCCGGTGGGAGAGACCCAGTACTTC. Translated, it gives CASSPVGETQYF.

This clonotype was seen repeatedly, ten times or more. The chain uses TRBV2 and TRBJ2-4; tentative D call: TRBD1 (5 bases). The CDR3 extends over 17 amino acids. CDR1 is SNHLY, CDR2 FYNNEI, per germline. The V and J ends lost 2 bases and 6 bases respectively, with 20 bases between them. DNA for the CDR3: TGTGCCAGCAGTGAAATTAATTTATCAGGGTTCGGAAACATTCAGTACTTC. Encoded protein: CASSEINLSGFGNIQYF.

This clonotype was counted only a few times. The CDR3 does not end in the conserved phenylalanine or tryptophan, so this is likely a read error. The chain links TRBV12-3 or TRBV12-4 to TRBJ2-7; D is uncertain. The CDR3 has 14 residues. V was clipped by 1 base and J by 3 bases, with 10 bases between them. CDR3 bases: TGTGCCAGCAGTTTAGGAGTGGGCAGCTACGAGCAGTACCTC. Amino acids: CASSLGVGSYEQYL.

The chain combines TRBV7-3 with TRBJ2-7; no clear D gene. The V gene lost 5 bases and the J gene lost 5 bases, with 13 bases spanning the gap. The CDR3 contains 13 residues. Per germline, CDR1 SGHTA and CDR2 FQGTGA. As DNA, the CDR3 is TGTGCCAGCAGCATTGGTTCCAGGAACGAGCAGTACTTC. Protein: CASSIGSRNEQYF.

The chain links TRBV6-1 to TRBJ2-7, with TRBD2 identical over 12 bases. Looked up from germline, CDR1 is MNHNS and CDR2 is SASEGT. V was clipped by 5 bases and J by 6 bases; unmatched bases: 14. This CDR3 is built from 17 residues. The CDR3 DNA sequence: TGTGCCAGCAGTCCGATGCCCAGACTAGCGGGAGTCTTCGAGCAGTACTTC. Translated: CASSPMPRLAGVFEQYF.

CDR3 coding DNA: TGTGCCAGCAGTTACGCCGAGAACGAGCAGTACTTC. It codes for CASSYAENEQYF. The chain joins TRBV6-2 or TRBV6-3 to TRBJ2-7; D ambiguous. Germline CDR1 MNHEY, CDR2 SVGEGT. Trimming removed 2 bases at V and 5 bases at J, with 7 bases between. The CDR3 length is 12 residues.